This T cell receptor beta chain was retrieved from a study of T cell responses to AZD1222 COVID-19 vaccine. The study's findings and limits: Repertoires in all cases were sampled only once the peak T cell response had passed. When two AZD1222 doses had been given, Spike-specific TCR breadth and depth rose. Close to half of all spike-specific TCRs reportedly target regions of the variants that are unmutated. The donors showed a predominance of white British ancestry and of females, with possible underestimation of clonal diversity.

As for this clone: As yet, its antigen is unknown.

Germline CDR1 reads LGHNA; CDR2 reads YSLEER. V shed 4 bases and J 0 bases; nucleotides not matched to a gene: 1. This CDR3 has 15 amino acids. The protocol was immunoSEQ multiplex PCR, while the TCRdb copy is restricted to in-frame clones and leaves out a portion. The data hold approximately 190,000 clones, with more than 90% observed a single time. The specimen was peripheral blood, collected 28 days after the second dose of the MenACWY control vaccine. The gene calls are TRBV4-3 and TRBJ1-3, with 9 bases that match TRBD1. This TCR was sampled from an adult who received the MenACWY meningococcal vaccine as a control. The CDR3 region has the DNA TGCGCCAGCAGCCGGGACAGGGCCTCTGGAAACACCATATATTTT. Its protein is CASSRDRASGNTIYF.